The 3 T cell receptor beta chains in this list originate from one sample, sequenced in a study of beta chain features in type 1 diabetes (dated by TCRdb to about 2018). Summary of the overall study and its limitations: A moderate but significant shortening of TCRB CDR3 length was observed in type 1 diabetes patients in all four CD4+ subsets.

The library was generated by the immunoSEQ multiplex PCR assay. The entire isolated RNA was reverse transcribed using the High Capacity cDNA Reverse Transcription Kit, and thus expressed TCRB transcripts were sequenced. The table comes from immuneACCESS by way of TCRdb, which keeps in-frame sequences with V and J called. Part of the clones is missing from these tables; in studies checked, under half for an unresolved V gene and the rest for unknown reasons. Counted in this sample were approximately 730,000 clones; 13% of them appeared once. 0.022% of the sample belongs to the ten largest clones. The antigens for these receptors are not known. The source material was naive CD4+ T cells from blood. The cell subset or site label corresponds to: true naive CD4+ T cells. The receptors come from a man between 18 and 35 years old with type 1 diabetes.

This clone has a handful of counts. The CDR3: CASSQAQLNYGYTF. In DNA, the CDR3 is TGTGCCAGCAGCCAAGCACAGCTTAACTATGGCTACACCTTC. The V gene is TRBV4-2, the J gene TRBJ1-2; D gene ambiguous. Per the germline V gene, CDR1 is LGHNA and CDR2 is YNFKEQ. The V and J ends lost 1 base and 1 base respectively, with 7 bases between them. There are 14 residues in the CDR3.

Of note for this clone: The same CDR3 is also encoded by other DNA sequences in this sample. The rearrangement joins TRBV5-1 to TRBJ1-1; D call uncertain. V lost 2 bases and J lost 1, with 6 bases in between. Germline V gene sequence: CDR1 SGHRS, CDR2 YFSETQ. CDR3 length equals 13 residues. The CDR3 spells CASSLGRNTEAFF. DNA of the CDR3: TGCGCCAGCAGCTTAGGCAGGAACACTGAAGCTTTCTTT.

This clone was observed a handful of times. The V and J genes are TRBV30 and TRBJ1-5; a possible D gene is TRBD1 (6 bases). CDR1 and CDR2 (germline): GTSNPN, SVGIG (reference sequence). The length of the CDR3 is 14 residues. V dropped 6 bases and J dropped 0 bases, with 12 bases sitting between them. The CDR3 coding sequence is TGTGCCTGCCAACAGGGATTTAGCAATCAGCCCCAGCATTTT. This sequence encodes CACQQGFSNQPQHF. Using reference TRBV30 and TRBJ1-5 for the parts outside the CDR3, the full variable domain is SQTIHQWPATLVQPVGSPLSLECTVEGTSNPNLYWYRQAAGRGLQLLFYSVGIGQISSEVPQNLSASRPQDRQFILSSKKLLLSDSGFYLCACQQGFSNQPQHFGDGTRLSIL.